Listed here are 30 T cell receptor beta chains from one sample, sequenced in a study of CXCR3-negative and CXCR3-positive naive CD8 T cells. Overall study findings and caveats: Greater hydrophobicity was found in TRB CDR3s of CXCR3-positive naive cells than of CXCR3-negative naive cells.

Their target antigens are unknown. UMI-labeled TRB cDNA libraries were prepared by 5' RACE. One entry per CDR3 protein, without DNA, is what TCRdb gives after re-calling the 5' RACE reads. The sample includes 150,000 to 180,000 distinct CDR3 sequences. The sample taken for sequencing was naive CXCR3+ CD8+ T cells from blood. Indicated subset: CD45RO-CCR7+CD27+CD95- naive CD8+ T cells expressing CXCR3 (TNR3+). The source of these receptors is a human donor in good health. Some clones in this sample may be carry-over from other donors' samples.

The V gene is TRBV6-1, the J gene TRBJ2-7; the D call from TCRdb, TRBD1, cannot be confirmed without DNA. Germline V gene lookup returns CDR1 MNHNS and CDR2 SASEGT. This CDR3 is 12 amino acids long. The CDR3 sequence: CASSGTPYEQYF.

The V call is TRBV6-2 or TRBV6-3, the J call TRBJ2-1; the D gene TCRdb calls, TRBD2, cannot be checked with no DNA. The germline V gene has CDR1 MNHEY and CDR2 SVGEGT. The CDR3 runs to 15 residues. The CDR3 is CASSSQRGMWYEQFF.

This chain links TRBV20-1 with TRBJ2-1; the TCRdb D gene call, TRBD1, has no DNA to confirm it. Germline V gene sequence: CDR1 DFQATT, CDR2 SNEGSKA (reference sequence). This CDR3 is 12 amino acids long. This CDR3 is CSATLQGWEQFF.

The genes are TRBV9 and TRBJ2-7; absent DNA, TCRdb's TRBD1 call cannot be checked. CDR3 length equals 15 residues. Germline assignment: CDR1 SGDLS and CDR2 YYNGEE. This CDR3 reads CASSAPGGLGYEQYF. The whole variable domain, filled in from reference TRBV9 and TRBJ2-7, reads DSGVTQTPKHLITATGQRVTLRCSPRSGDLSVYWYQQSLDQGLQFLIQYYNGEERAKGNILERFSAQQFPDLHSELNLSSLELGDSALYFCASSAPGGLGYEQYFGPGTRLTVT.

CDR3 amino acids: CASTLAPRATGYTF. The chain recombines TRBV7-9 with TRBJ1-2; TCRdb's D call of TRBD1 is untestable without DNA. Germline V gene sequence: CDR1 SEHNR, CDR2 FQNEAQ (reference sequence). The CDR3 runs 14 residues.

V is TRBV12-3 or TRBV12-4 and J is TRBJ2-1; TCRdb designates TRBD1, a call that cannot be tested without DNA. The CDR3 loop spans 15 amino acids. The CDR3 loop reads CASSPGQGTYNEQFF.

This chain links TRBV28 with TRBJ2-1; as DNA is missing, the TRBD1 call by TCRdb cannot be tested. The germline V gene encodes CDR1 MDHEN and CDR2 SYDVKM. CDR3 length: 14 residues. CDR3 loop: CASSPRTGGNEQFF.

The gene calls are TRBV28 and TRBJ1-1. Looked up from germline, CDR1 is MDHEN and CDR2 is SYDVKM. This CDR3 has 11 amino acids. The CDR3 loop reads CASSANTEAFF.

The chain combines TRBV9 with TRBJ2-5; TCRdb lists TRBD2, though no DNA is available to test this call. Per the germline V gene, CDR1 is SGDLS and CDR2 is YYNGEE. The CDR3 totals 16 residues. The CDR3 here is CASSAHLPPDGETQYF.

The chain has TRBV10-3 and TRBJ2-7; the TCRdb D gene call, TRBD1, has no DNA to confirm it. Germline CDR1 ENHRY, CDR2 SYGVKD. CDR3 length: 12 residues. CDR3 sequence reads: CAIGDRGYEQYF.

The chain carries TRBV7-9 and TRBJ2-7; TCRdb designates TRBD1, a call that cannot be tested without DNA. The germline CDR1 and CDR2 sequences are SEHNR and FQNEAQ (reference sequence). This CDR3 is built from 12 residues. CDR3 residues: CASSPPTYEQYF. The full variable domain, with the rest looked up from reference TRBV7-9 and TRBJ2-7, is DTGVSQNPRHKITKRGQNVTFRCDPISEHNRLYWYRQTLGQGPEFLTYFQNEAQLEKSRLLSDRFSAERPKGSFSTLEIQRTEQGDSAMYLCASSPPTYEQYFGPGTRLTVT.

This chain connects TRBV7-9 to TRBJ2-7. CDR3 size: 14 residues. Germline V gene sequence: CDR1 SEHNR, CDR2 FQNEAQ (reference sequence). CDR3 amino acids: CASSQVGTSYEQYF.

The rearrangement joins TRBV29-1 to TRBJ1-1. The germline V gene encodes CDR1 SQVTM and CDR2 ANQGSEA. The CDR3 has 11 residues. CDR3 residues: CSAHGGDSAFF.

The chain uses TRBV5-5 and TRBJ2-7; absent DNA, TCRdb's TRBD2 call cannot be checked. The CDR3 contains 16 residues. Germline loops: CDR1 SGHKS, CDR2 YYEKEE (reference sequence). The CDR3 sequence is CASSPTGTSGPYEQYF.

The chain uses TRBV5-1 and TRBJ2-7; lacking DNA, the TRBD1 call made by TCRdb goes unchecked. The germline gives CDR1 SGHRS, CDR2 YFSETQ. This CDR3 is built from 15 residues. The CDR3 is CASSLEAGSSYEQYF.

This chain joins TRBV12-3 or TRBV12-4 and TRBJ2-5; TCRdb's D call of TRBD2 is untestable without DNA. The CDR3 loop spans 15 amino acids. CDR3 sequence: CASSRDYEGSETQYF.

The chain recombines TRBV7-2 with TRBJ1-1; the TRBD1 assignment by TCRdb is unverifiable without DNA. This CDR3 spans 18 amino acids. Germline CDR1 reads SGHTA; CDR2 reads FQGNSA. CDR3 sequence: CASSFHRDRDIYSTEAFF. Complete variable domain (other parts from reference TRBV7-2 and TRBJ1-1): GAGVSQSPSNKVTEKGKDVELRCDPISGHTALYWYRQSLGQGLEFLIYFQGNSAPDKSGLPSDRFSAERTGGSVSTLTIQRTQQEDSAVYLCASSFHRDRDIYSTEAFFGQGTRLTVV.

The chain employs TRBV6-2 or TRBV6-3 and TRBJ2-7; TCRdb names TRBD2, which stays unverified in the absence of DNA. This CDR3 is 18 amino acids long. The V gene's germline CDR1 is MNHEY and CDR2 SVGEGT. The CDR3: CASSYELRTSGEAYEQYF.

The V and J genes are TRBV28 and TRBJ2-7. This CDR3 contains 13 residues. Germline lookup yields CDR1 MDHEN and CDR2 SYDVKM. CDR3 loop: CASSLFLAYEQYF.

The chain recombines TRBV6-4 with TRBJ2-3. Germline V lookup: CDR1 MRHNA, CDR2 SNTAGT. The CDR3 consists of 15 residues. CDR3 amino acids: CASSDSPDGTDTQYF.

The chain couples TRBV28 to TRBJ2-2; absent DNA, TCRdb's TRBD1 call cannot be checked. Germline CDR1 MDHEN, CDR2 SYDVKM. This CDR3 contains 15 residues. CDR3 region: CASSTRGQGDRELFF.

V and J are TRBV4-2 and TRBJ1-5. The CDR3 spans 15 residues. Germline lookup yields CDR1 LGHNA and CDR2 YNFKEQ. CDR3 sequence reads: CASSQDGDSNQPQHF.

This chain links TRBV7-9 with TRBJ2-1; without DNA, the TCRdb call of TRBD2 cannot be checked. Germline V gene lookup returns CDR1 SEHNR and CDR2 FQNEAQ (reference sequence). The length of the CDR3 is 16 residues. This CDR3 reads CASSLSSGLAKNEQFF.

This rearrangement joins TRBV28 to TRBJ2-4; TCRdb's assignment of TRBD2 cannot be checked, as there is no DNA. The germline CDR1 and CDR2 sequences are MDHEN and SYDVKM. This CDR3 spans 17 amino acids. CDR3 region: CASSLSRRRVVKNIQYF.

This chain links TRBV19 with TRBJ2-1; checking the TCRdb D call of TRBD1 is not possible without DNA. Germline assignment: CDR1 LNHDA and CDR2 SQIVND (reference sequence). The CDR3 loop spans 15 amino acids. The CDR3 is CANSVYRDPGYEQFF.

The CDR3 reads CASSDGETQYF. The chain employs TRBV2 and TRBJ2-5. The CDR3 has 11 amino acids. In germline, CDR1 is SNHLY, CDR2 FYNNEI.

The rearrangement joins TRBV7-9 to TRBJ2-1; the TCRdb call, TRBD2, lacks DNA for checking. Per germline, CDR1 SEHNR and CDR2 FQNEAQ (reference sequence). CDR3 length: 15 amino acids. The CDR3 is CASSLVEREKGEQFF.

The rearrangement links TRBV11-3 to TRBJ2-5; TCRdb indicates TRBD1, and absent DNA this call remains unverified. Germline CDR1 reads SGHNT; CDR2 reads YENEEA. The CDR3 spans 13 residues. CDR3 sequence reads: CASSSDSQETQYF.

The rearrangement uses TRBV9 and TRBJ1-1. The CDR3 has 14 amino acids. Per germline, CDR1 SGDLS and CDR2 YYNGEE. CDR3 in amino acids: CASSVVEAGTEAFF.

The chain joins TRBV29-1 to TRBJ2-7. Germline V lookup: CDR1 SQVTM, CDR2 ANQGSEA. The CDR3 is 12 residues long. Here the CDR3 reads CSVPELADEQYF.